The 30 T cell receptor beta chains in this list originate from one sample, sequenced in a study of Ad26.COV2.S vaccination and SARS-CoV-2 variants. Treatment denoted: 19 received Ad26.COV2.S at low or high dose, single or two shots; roughly five received placebo; per-sample allocation not given. On day 63 after the first injection, vaccine and placebo recipients gave samples. Sequencing used immunoSEQ multiplex PCR; TCRdb keeps in-frame clones, though not all of them. The repertoire has about 390,000 clones, more than 85% of them found once; the top ten carry under 3.5%. The sample here was peripheral blood, taken in a trial of Ad26.COV2.S vaccine versus placebo. These receptors were taken from a person between 18 and 60 years old who received the Ad26.COV2.S COVID-19 vaccine or a placebo.

The J gene is TRBJ2-1, the V gene TRBV10-2; D is ambiguous. Germline values: CDR1 WSHSY, CDR2 SAAADI. V lost 5 bases, J lost 0 bases, and 14 bases lay in between. The length of the CDR3 is 16 residues. CDR3 in amino acids: CASSMRTLSSYNEQFF. CDR3 coding DNA: TGCGCCAGCAGTATGAGGACCTTGAGCTCCTACAATGAGCAGTTCTTC.

This clone was counted a single time. The V gene is TRBV5-6, the J gene TRBJ2-3; D tentatively reads TRBD1 or TRBD2 (5 bases each). Trimming took off 2 bases at V and 6 bases at J, with 10 bases between the two ends. The CDR3 length is 13 residues. Germline V gene data show CDR1 as SGHDT and CDR2 as YYEEEE. The CDR3 loop reads CASSFIEGDTQYF. In nucleotides, the CDR3 is TGTGCCAGCAGCTTCATTGAGGGGGATACGCAGTATTTT.

This chain connects TRBV6-5 to TRBJ1-1, with 7 bases fitting TRBD1. CDR3 size: 13 residues. J lost 5 bases, V lost 7 bases, and 7 bases had no gene match. Germline V lookup: CDR1 MNHEY, CDR2 SVGAGI. CDR3 sequence (DNA): TGTGCCAGCACTCCGACAGGGCATACTGAAGCTTTCTTT. Its translation: CASTPTGHTEAFF.

The V call is TRBV6-5, the J call TRBJ1-1; D is undetermined. Germline V gives CDR1 MNHEY, CDR2 SVGAGI. Trimming removed 2 bases from V and 0 bases from J, with 7 bases in between. The CDR3 loop spans 14 amino acids. CDR3 DNA sequence: TGTGCCAGCAGTTACGGCAGATTGAACACTGAAGCTTTCTTT. This translates into CASSYGRLNTEAFF.

The chain joins TRBV7-2 to TRBJ1-2; 9 positions agree with TRBD1. Per the germline V gene, CDR1 is SGHTA and CDR2 is FQGNSA. V lost 5 bases to trimming and J lost 4 bases; unmatched junction nucleotides: 14. The CDR3 has 17 residues. The CDR3 nucleotides are TGTGCCAGCAGCCGTCCCGGGACAGGGCCGTGGGGCTATGGCTACACCTTC. It codes for CASSRPGTGPWGYGYTF.

The chain uses TRBV3-1 (or the pseudogene TRBV3-2) and TRBJ2-3; 8 positions agree with TRBD2. V dropped 4 bases and J dropped 6; count of bases not matched to a gene: 12. The CDR3 consists of 16 residues. In germline, CDR1 is LGHDT, CDR2 YNNKEL (reference sequence). The CDR3 loop is CASSPRTSLVLDTQYF. The CDR3 DNA is TGTGCCAGCAGCCCAAGGACTAGCCTTGTTCTGGATACGCAGTATTTT.

CDR3 nucleotides: TGTGCCAGCAGCCTAGAGGTGGTGGGACAGACTTACGAGCAGTACTTC. Its translation is CASSLEVVGQTYEQYF. The gene calls are TRBV7-8 and TRBJ2-7; 7 bases fit TRBD1. Germline V gene sequence: CDR1 SGHVS, CDR2 FQNEAQ. V lost 5 bases and J lost 4; bases outside the gene matches: 14. The CDR3 is 16 residues long.

This chain joins TRBV24-1 and TRBJ1-1; D is uncertain. The CDR3 length is 15 residues. Germline V gene data show CDR1 as KGHDR and CDR2 as SFDVKD. V was trimmed by 3 bases and J by 5 bases, leaving 15 bases between them. The chain's CDR3 is CATSDRTGGRTEAFF. The CDR3 DNA is TGTGCCACCAGTGATAGGACCGGAGGGAGAACTGAAGCTTTCTTT.

The CDR3 region has the DNA TGCGCCAGCAGCTTTAGCGGGGGCGGGTACGAGCAGTACTTC. Protein: CASSFSGGGYEQYF. The chain is built from TRBV5-1 and TRBJ2-7; 9 positions agree with TRBD2. The ends lost 2 bases at V and 4 bases at J; junction bases unmatched: 4. The CDR3 runs to 14 residues. Germline CDR1 reads SGHRS; CDR2 reads YFSETQ.

J is TRBJ2-6 and V is TRBV6-1; 9 positions agree with TRBD1. This CDR3 is built from 17 residues. CDR1 and CDR2 (germline): MNHNS, SASEGT. V shed 2 bases and J 5 bases; nucleotides not matched to a gene: 7. The chain's CDR3 is CASSESTGGARANVLTF. The CDR3 bases are TGTGCCAGCAGTGAATCCACAGGGGGCGCCAGGGCCAACGTCCTGACTTTC.

This clone appeared a few times. The junction does not match germline at one end; this may be a read error. The V call is TRBV19, the J call TRBJ1-2; D gene unclear. Germline V gene data show CDR1 as LNHDA and CDR2 as SQIVND (reference sequence). The length of the CDR3 is 13 residues. DNA of the CDR3: TGTGCCAGTAGCCCCTTATTCCCTTCTATCGGCTACTTC. It specifies CASSPLFPSIGYF. Filled out from reference TRBV19 and TRBJ1-2, the complete variable domain reads DGGITQSPKYLFRKEGQNVTLSCEQNLNHDAMYWYRQDPGQGLRLIYYSQIVNDFQKGDIAEGYSVSREKKESFPLTVTSAQKNPTAFYLCASSPLFPSIGYFGSGTRLTVV.

This chain joins TRBV7-8 and TRBJ1-2, with D possibly TRBD1 on 5 matching bases. CDR3 length equals 15 residues. V was trimmed by 5 bases and J by 2 bases, leaving 15 bases between them. Germline V CDR1 and CDR2: SGHVS, FQNEAQ. The CDR3 region is CASSPYSTENYGYTF. CDR3 nucleotide sequence: TGTGCCAGCAGCCCCTACTCGACAGAAAACTATGGCTACACCTTC.

V gene TRBV10-1 combines with J gene TRBJ2-7; tentative D call: TRBD2 (5 bases). The CDR3 length is 13 residues. Trimming stripped 6 bases from V and 6 bases from J, with 15 bases between. The V gene's germline CDR1 is WNHNN and CDR2 SYGVQD (reference sequence). The CDR3 bases are TGCGCCAGCAGCGACTACGCGCCTGGCGAGCAGTACTTC. Translated: CASSDYAPGEQYF.

The chain employs TRBV3-1 (or the pseudogene TRBV3-2) and TRBJ2-3; D gene unclear. The CDR3 totals 15 residues. Looked up from germline, CDR1 is LGHDT and CDR2 is YNNKEL (reference sequence). V lost 0 bases to trimming and J lost 3 bases, with 10 bases between them. CDR3 sequence (DNA): TGTGCCAGCAGCCAAGATGGGTCTTCGACAGATACGCAGTATTTT. Its protein is CASSQDGSSTDTQYF.

This clone was seen once. The chain recombines TRBV13 with TRBJ1-1; maybe TRBD1 (5 bases). The ends were cut back, 3 bases at V and 5 bases at J, with 10 bases in the middle. The germline V gene has CDR1 PRHDT and CDR2 FYEKMQ (reference sequence). The CDR3 loop spans 13 amino acids. The CDR3 sequence is CASSFQGGTEAFF. Here the CDR3 DNA reads TGTGCCAGCAGCTTCCAGGGTGGGACTGAAGCTTTCTTT.

The chain carries TRBV7-2 and TRBJ2-3, with D hard to call. Trimming cost V 3 bases and J 6 bases, with 4 bases left between them. Germline CDR1 reads SGHTA; CDR2 reads FQGNSA. The CDR3 sequence is 11 residues long. CDR3 nucleotides: TGTGCCAGCAGCTTTCTGGATACGCAGTATTTT. Amino acids: CASSFLDTQYF.

V is TRBV3-1 (or the pseudogene TRBV3-2) and J is TRBJ2-5; 11 bases match TRBD2. Germline V gene lookup returns CDR1 LGHDT and CDR2 YNNKEL (reference sequence). This CDR3 is 16 amino acids long. Losses at the gene ends were 3 bases for V and 4 bases for J; bases not matched to a gene: 7. The CDR3 spells CASSHGSGGGGETQYF. DNA for the CDR3: TGTGCCAGCAGCCACGGTAGCGGGGGGGGCGGAGAGACCCAGTACTTC.

The chain is built from TRBV6-2 or TRBV6-3 and TRBJ1-2; D gene unclear. There are 15 residues in the CDR3. Trimming shortened V by 4 bases and J by 2 bases, and 14 bases separated the two germline ends. Per the germline V gene, CDR1 is MNHEY and CDR2 is SVGEGT. The CDR3 DNA is TGTGCCAGCAGTTCAAGCCTCGGTCTCAACTATGGCTACACCTTC. Translated: CASSSSLGLNYGYTF.

This clone was seen more than once but under ten times. The chain combines TRBV7-2 with TRBJ1-5; D possibly corresponds to TRBD1 (6 bases). Germline CDR1 and CDR2: SGHTA and FQGNSA. The CDR3 has 16 residues. V gave up 1 base and J gave up 10 bases, with 20 bases separating them. The CDR3 loop is CASSLGQARWLQPQHF. CDR3 sequence (DNA): TGTGCCAGCAGCTTAGGACAGGCTAGGTGGTTACAACCCCAGCATTTT.

The rearrangement joins TRBV7-2 to TRBJ2-5, with D hard to call. Trimming cost V 5 bases and J 0 bases, with 4 bases left between them. This CDR3 spans 12 amino acids. Germline V lookup: CDR1 SGHTA, CDR2 FQGNSA. The CDR3 sequence: CASSMYQETQYF. The CDR3 region has the DNA TGTGCCAGCAGCATGTACCAAGAGACCCAGTACTTC.

The CDR3, as DNA: TGTGCCAGCAGACCTCCTGGACTATCTCAAGAGACCCAGTACTTC. Translating it yields CASRPPGLSQETQYF. This chain joins TRBV6-5 and TRBJ2-5, with D possibly matching TRBD2 (6 bases). CDR1 and CDR2 from the germline V gene are MNHEY and SVGAGI. This CDR3 is built from 15 residues. The V end lost 6 bases, the J end lost 2 bases, and 16 bases lay between the germline ends.

This chain joins TRBV6-1 and TRBJ1-1; D is uncertain. Germline CDR1 reads MNHNS; CDR2 reads SASEGT. The CDR3 is 13 amino acids. V lost 3 bases and J 7 bases, leaving 12 bases between the germline ends. The DNA for the CDR3 is TGTGCCAGCAGTGATATGCGGCGGGATGAAGCTTTCTTT. It is translated as CASSDMRRDEAFF.

This sequence joins TRBV6-5 and TRBJ2-7; tentative D call: TRBD1 (5 bases). The CDR3 contains 13 residues. V lost 3 bases to trimming and J lost 7 bases, with 13 bases between them. Germline CDR1 MNHEY, CDR2 SVGAGI. The CDR3 coding sequence is TGTGCCAGCAGTTATTCGGCAGGGTGGGAGCAGTACTTC. Protein sequence: CASSYSAGWEQYF.

V and J are TRBV6-5 and TRBJ2-7, with TRBD1 identical over 10 bases. The CDR3 length is 15 residues. Germline values: CDR1 MNHEY, CDR2 SVGAGI. Trimming at V came to 4 bases and at J to 1 base, leaving 4 bases not matched to a gene. Here the CDR3 reads CASSSSGQGSYEQYF. CDR3 nucleotides: TGTGCCAGCAGTTCGTCGGGACAGGGGTCCTACGAGCAGTACTTC.

The chain joins TRBV6-5 to TRBJ2-5; tentatively, D is TRBD2 (5 bases). CDR3 length: 13 residues. The germline V gene encodes CDR1 MNHEY and CDR2 SVGAGI. V was shortened by 6 bases and J by 7 bases, with 15 bases between the two germline ends. CDR3 protein: CASRRDLAGTQYF. In nucleotides, the CDR3 is TGTGCCAGCAGAAGAGACTTGGCGGGGACCCAGTACTTC.

The gene calls are TRBV10-1 and TRBJ2-5; the match to TRBD1 covers 8 bases. V dropped 2 bases and J dropped 6; count of bases not matched to a gene: 26. Germline V lookup: CDR1 WNHNN, CDR2 SYGVQD (reference sequence). CDR3 size: 21 residues. CDR3 in amino acids: CASSEVGTQIVLDRAVKTQYF. In nucleotides, the CDR3 is TGCGCCAGCAGTGAGGTGGGAACTCAGATCGTGTTGGACAGGGCCGTAAAGACCCAGTACTTC.

This chain connects TRBV6-9 to TRBJ1-4; no reliable D call. This CDR3 is built from 16 residues. The germline V gene encodes CDR1 MNHGY and CDR2 SVAAGI. Trimming took 1 base from V and 2 from J, leaving 11 bases between them. CDR3 nucleotides: TGTGCCAGCAGTTATTACACTTCAGGCACTAATGAAAAACTGTTTTTT. Translated, it gives CASSYYTSGTNEKLFF.

This clone was seen once. This rearrangement joins TRBV2 to TRBJ2-2, with a weak D call TRBD1 (5 bases). The V gene's germline CDR1 is SNHLY and CDR2 FYNNEI. The CDR3 length is 15 residues. V dropped 0 bases and J dropped 4 bases, with 9 bases sitting between them. Here the CDR3 DNA reads TGTGCCAGCAGTGAAGCTCAGGGAAGCACCGGGGAGCTGTTTTTT. Residues: CASSEAQGSTGELFF.

The CDR3 sequence: CASSTPPGTGVGNSPLHF. CDR3 nucleotide sequence: TGTGCCAGTAGTACTCCTCCCGGGACAGGGGTTGGTAATTCACCCCTCCACTTT. V and J are TRBV19 and TRBJ1-6, with 10 bases matching TRBD1. This CDR3 spans 18 amino acids. Germline values: CDR1 LNHDA, CDR2 SQIVND (reference sequence). Unmatched junction bases numbered 12, after V lost 4 bases and J lost 6 bases.

The V gene is TRBV19, the J gene TRBJ1-3; D is unclear. V was clipped by 7 bases and J by 4 bases, with 8 bases between them. The germline V gene encodes CDR1 LNHDA and CDR2 SQIVND (reference sequence). CDR3 length: 12 amino acids. The CDR3 spells CASTNRGNTIYF. CDR3 DNA sequence: TGTGCCAGTACCAACCGGGGAAACACCATATATTTT.